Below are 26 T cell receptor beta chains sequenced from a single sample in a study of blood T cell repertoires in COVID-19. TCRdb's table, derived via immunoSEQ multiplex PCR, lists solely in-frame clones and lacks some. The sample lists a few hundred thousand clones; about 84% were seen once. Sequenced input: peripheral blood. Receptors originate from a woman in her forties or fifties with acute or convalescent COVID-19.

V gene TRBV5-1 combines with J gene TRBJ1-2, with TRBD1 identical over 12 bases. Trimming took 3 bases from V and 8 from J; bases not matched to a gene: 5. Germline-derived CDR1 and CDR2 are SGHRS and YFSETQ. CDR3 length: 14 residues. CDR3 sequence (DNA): TGCGCCAGCAGCTCCGGGACAGGGGGCGCAGGCTACACCTTC. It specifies CASSSGTGGAGYTF.

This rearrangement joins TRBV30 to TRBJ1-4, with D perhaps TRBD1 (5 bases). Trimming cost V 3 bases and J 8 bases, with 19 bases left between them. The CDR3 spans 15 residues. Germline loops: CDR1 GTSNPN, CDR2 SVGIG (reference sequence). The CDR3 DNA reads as TGTGCCTGGAGCCTCTCGACCTCCCGGGGGGAAAAACTGTTTTTT. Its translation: CAWSLSTSRGEKLFF.

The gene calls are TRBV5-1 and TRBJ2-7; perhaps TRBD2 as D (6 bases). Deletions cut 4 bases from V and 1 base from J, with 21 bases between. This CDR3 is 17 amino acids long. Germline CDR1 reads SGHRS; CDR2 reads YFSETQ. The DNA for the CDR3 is TGCGCCAGCAGCCCAACCCCCGGGGCTGGGGGGTCCTACGAGCAGTACTTC. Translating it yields CASSPTPGAGGSYEQYF.

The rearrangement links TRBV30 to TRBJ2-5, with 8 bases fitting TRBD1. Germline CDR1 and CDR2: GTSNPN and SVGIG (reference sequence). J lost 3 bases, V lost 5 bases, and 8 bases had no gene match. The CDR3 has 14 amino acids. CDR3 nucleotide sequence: TGTGCCTGGGGGGGACAGGCGACAGAAGAGACCCAGTACTTC. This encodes CAWGGQATEETQYF.

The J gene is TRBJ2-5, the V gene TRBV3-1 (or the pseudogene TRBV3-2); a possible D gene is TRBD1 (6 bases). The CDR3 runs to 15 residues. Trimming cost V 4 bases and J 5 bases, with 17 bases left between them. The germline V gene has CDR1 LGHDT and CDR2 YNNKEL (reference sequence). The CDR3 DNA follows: TGTGCCAGCAGCCCCGGGACACCCCACGAGGAGACCCAGTACTTC. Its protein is CASSPGTPHEETQYF.

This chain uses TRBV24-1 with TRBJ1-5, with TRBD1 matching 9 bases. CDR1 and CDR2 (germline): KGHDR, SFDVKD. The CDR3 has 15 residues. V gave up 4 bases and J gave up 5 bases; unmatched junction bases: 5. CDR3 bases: TGTGCCACCAGTGAAGTGGACAGGGGCGATCAGCCCCAGCATTTT. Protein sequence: CATSEVDRGDQPQHF.

CDR3 coding DNA: TGTGCCAGCAGTTGGGGACTAGCGGGAGCGGTTGAGCAGTTCTTC. It is translated as CASSWGLAGAVEQFF. This chain joins TRBV6-5 and TRBJ2-1, with 14 bases lining up with TRBD2. J lost 9 bases, V lost 4 bases, and 5 bases had no gene match. This CDR3 region has 15 residues. Germline V gene data show CDR1 as MNHEY and CDR2 as SVGAGI.

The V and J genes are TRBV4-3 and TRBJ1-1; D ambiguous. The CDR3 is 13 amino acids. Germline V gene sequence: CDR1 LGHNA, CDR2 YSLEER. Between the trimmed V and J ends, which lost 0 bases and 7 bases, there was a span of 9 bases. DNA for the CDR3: TGCGCCAGCAGCCAAGATAAACACCTTGAAGCTTTCTTT. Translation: CASSQDKHLEAFF.

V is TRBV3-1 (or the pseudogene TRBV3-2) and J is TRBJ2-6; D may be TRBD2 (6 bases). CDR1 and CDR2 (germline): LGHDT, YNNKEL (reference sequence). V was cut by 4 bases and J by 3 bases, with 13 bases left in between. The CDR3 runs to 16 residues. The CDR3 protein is CASSPLGGYGANVLTF. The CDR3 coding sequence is TGTGCCAGCAGCCCCCTGGGGGGTTATGGGGCCAACGTCCTGACTTTC.

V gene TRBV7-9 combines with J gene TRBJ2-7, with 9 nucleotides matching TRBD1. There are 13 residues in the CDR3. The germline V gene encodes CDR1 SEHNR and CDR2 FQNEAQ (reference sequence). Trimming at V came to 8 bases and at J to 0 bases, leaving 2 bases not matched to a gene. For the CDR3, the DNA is TGTGCCAGCGGGACAGGGAGCTCCTACGAGCAGTACTTC. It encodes CASGTGSSYEQYF.

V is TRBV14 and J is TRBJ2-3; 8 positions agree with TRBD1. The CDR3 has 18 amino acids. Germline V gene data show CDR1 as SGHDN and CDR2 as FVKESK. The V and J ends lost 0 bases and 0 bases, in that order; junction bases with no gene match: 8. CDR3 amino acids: CASSQDPGGGYSTDTQYF. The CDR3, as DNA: TGTGCCAGCAGCCAAGACCCAGGGGGCGGCTATAGCACAGATACGCAGTATTTT.

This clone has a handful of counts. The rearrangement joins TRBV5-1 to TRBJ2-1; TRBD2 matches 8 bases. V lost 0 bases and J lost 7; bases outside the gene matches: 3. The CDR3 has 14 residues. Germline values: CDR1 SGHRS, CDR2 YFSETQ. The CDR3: CASSLALAANEQFF. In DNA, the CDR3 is TGCGCCAGCAGCTTGGCACTAGCGGCAAATGAGCAGTTCTTC.

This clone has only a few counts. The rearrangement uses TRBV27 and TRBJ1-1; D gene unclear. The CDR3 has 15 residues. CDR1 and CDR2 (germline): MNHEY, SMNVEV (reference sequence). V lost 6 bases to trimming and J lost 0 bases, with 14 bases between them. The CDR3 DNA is TGTGCCAGCAGGCCCTCCCCAACTATGAACACTGAAGCTTTCTTT. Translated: CASRPSPTMNTEAFF.

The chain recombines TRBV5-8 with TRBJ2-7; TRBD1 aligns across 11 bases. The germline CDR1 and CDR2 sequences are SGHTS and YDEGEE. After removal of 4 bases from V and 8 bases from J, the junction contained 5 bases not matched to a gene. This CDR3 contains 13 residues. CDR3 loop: CASSLDRGRKQYF. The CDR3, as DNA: TGTGCCAGCAGCCTGGACAGGGGGCGTAAGCAGTACTTC.

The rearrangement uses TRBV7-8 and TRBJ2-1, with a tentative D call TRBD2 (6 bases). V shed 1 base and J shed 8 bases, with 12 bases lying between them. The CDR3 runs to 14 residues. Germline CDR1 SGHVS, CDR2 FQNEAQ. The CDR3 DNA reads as TGTGCCAGCAGCTTAGTAATGACTAGTGATGAGCAGTTCTTC. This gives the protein CASSLVMTSDEQFF.

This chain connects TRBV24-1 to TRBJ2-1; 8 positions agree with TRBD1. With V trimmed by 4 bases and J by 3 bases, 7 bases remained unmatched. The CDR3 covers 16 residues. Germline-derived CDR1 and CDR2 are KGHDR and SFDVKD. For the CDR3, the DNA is TGTGCCACCAGTGACCCCGGACAGGGAGGCTACAATGAGCAGTTCTTC. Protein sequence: CATSDPGQGGYNEQFF.

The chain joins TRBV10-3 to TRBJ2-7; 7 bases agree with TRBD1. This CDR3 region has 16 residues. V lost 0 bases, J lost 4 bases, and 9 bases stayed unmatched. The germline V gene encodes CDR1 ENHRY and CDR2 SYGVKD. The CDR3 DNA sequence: TGTGCCATCAGTGAGTCTTCAGGGGGAGTTGGATACGAGCAGTACTTC. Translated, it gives CAISESSGGVGYEQYF.

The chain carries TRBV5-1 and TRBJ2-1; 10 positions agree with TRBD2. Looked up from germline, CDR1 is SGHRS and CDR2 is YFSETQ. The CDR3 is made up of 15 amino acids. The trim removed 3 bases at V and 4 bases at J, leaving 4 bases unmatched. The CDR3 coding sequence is TGCGCCAGCAGCTCCGGGACTAGCGATTACAATGAGCAGTTCTTC. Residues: CASSSGTSDYNEQFF.

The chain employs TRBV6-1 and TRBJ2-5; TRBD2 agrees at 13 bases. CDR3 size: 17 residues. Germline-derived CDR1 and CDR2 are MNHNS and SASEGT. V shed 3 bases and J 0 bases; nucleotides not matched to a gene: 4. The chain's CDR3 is CASSDPGTSGNQETQYF. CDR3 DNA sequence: TGTGCCAGCAGTGACCCCGGGACTAGCGGGAACCAAGAGACCCAGTACTTC.

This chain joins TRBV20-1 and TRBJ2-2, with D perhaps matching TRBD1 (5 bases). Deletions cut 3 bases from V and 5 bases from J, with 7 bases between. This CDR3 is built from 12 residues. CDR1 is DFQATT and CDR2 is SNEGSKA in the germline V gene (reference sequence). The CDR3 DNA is TGCAGTGCTAGTAAGGGGACCGGGGAGCTGTTTTTT. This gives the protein CSASKGTGELFF.

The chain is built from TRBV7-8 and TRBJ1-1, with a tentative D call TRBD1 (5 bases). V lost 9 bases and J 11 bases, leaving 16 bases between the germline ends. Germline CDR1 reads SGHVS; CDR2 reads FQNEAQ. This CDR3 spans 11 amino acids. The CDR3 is CASGAGRWAFF. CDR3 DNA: TGTGCCAGTGGGGCAGGGAGGTGGGCTTTCTTT.

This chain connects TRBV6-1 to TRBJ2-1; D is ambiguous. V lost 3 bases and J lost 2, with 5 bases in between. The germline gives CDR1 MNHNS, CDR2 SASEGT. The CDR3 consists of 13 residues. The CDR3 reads CASSDRPYNEQFF. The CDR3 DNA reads TGTGCCAGCAGTGACAGGCCCTACAATGAGCAGTTCTTC.

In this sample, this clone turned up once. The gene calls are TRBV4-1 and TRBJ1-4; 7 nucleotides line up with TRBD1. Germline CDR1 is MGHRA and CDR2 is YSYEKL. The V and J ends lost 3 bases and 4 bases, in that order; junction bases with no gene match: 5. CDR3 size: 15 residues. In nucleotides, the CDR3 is TGCGCCAGCAGCCAGGCACAGGGGCATAATGAAAAACTGTTTTTT. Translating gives CASSQAQGHNEKLFF.

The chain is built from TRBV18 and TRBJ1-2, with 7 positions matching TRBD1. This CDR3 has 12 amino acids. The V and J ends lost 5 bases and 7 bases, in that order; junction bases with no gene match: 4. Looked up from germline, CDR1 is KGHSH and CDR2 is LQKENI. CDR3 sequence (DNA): TGTGCCAGCTCATACGACAGGGCTGGCTACACCTTC. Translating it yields CASSYDRAGYTF. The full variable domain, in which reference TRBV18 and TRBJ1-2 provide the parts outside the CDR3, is NAGVMQNPRHLVRRRGQEARLRCSPMKGHSHVYWYRQLPEEGLKFMVYLQKENIIDESGMPKERFSAEFPKEGPSILRIQQVVRGDSAAYFCASSYDRAGYTFGSGTRLTVV.

CDR3 DNA sequence: TGTGCAAGTCGCCCGAGGGTAAGGCTGTTTTTT. Its protein product is CASRPRVRLFF. This chain uses TRBV12-2 with TRBJ1-4. TRBV12-2 is a recognized pseudogene. The CDR3 runs 11 residues.

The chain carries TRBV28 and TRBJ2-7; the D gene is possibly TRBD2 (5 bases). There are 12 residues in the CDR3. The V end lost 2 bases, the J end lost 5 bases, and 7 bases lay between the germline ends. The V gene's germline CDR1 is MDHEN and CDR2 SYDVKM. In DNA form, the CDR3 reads TGTGCCAGCAGTTTAATGGGAGACGAGCAGTACTTC. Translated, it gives CASSLMGDEQYF.